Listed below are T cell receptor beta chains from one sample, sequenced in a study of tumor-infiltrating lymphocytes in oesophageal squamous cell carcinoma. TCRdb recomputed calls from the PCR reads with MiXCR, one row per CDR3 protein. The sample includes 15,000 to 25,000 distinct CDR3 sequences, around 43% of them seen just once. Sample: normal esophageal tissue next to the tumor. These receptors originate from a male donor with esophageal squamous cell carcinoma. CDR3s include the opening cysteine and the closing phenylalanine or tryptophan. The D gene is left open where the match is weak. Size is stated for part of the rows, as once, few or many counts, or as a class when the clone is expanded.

TGTGCTAGCAGCTTAGACAAAGGGCATACGCAGTATTTT	CASSLDKGHTQYF	TRBV7-6	TRBJ2-3	NA	NA
TGTGCCAGCAGTTTCTTCCCCGGGACCGGGGAGCTGTTTTTT	CASSFFPGTGELFF	TRBV27	TRBJ2-2	NA	many
TGTGCCAGCAGTGGAATCAATGAGCAGTTCTTC	CASSGINEQFF	TRBV6-1	TRBJ2-1	NA	medium-sized
TGTGCCAGCAGCTTGATTGGAGCTGGTCTGCGGGCCTACGAGCAGTACTTC	CASSLIGAGLRAYEQYF	TRBV11-2	TRBJ2-7	NA	NA
TGTGCCGGCAGTTCCTACAGGGATCATAGTGTGGATACGCAGTACTTC	CAGSSYRDHSVDTQYF	TRBV27	TRBJ2-7	NA	NA
TGTGCCAGCAGCTTAACGCCGACAGGGAGCCAAGAGACCCAGTACTTC	CASSLTPTGSQETQYF	TRBV7-3	TRBJ2-5	TRBD1	NA
TGTGCCACCAGTGACCCGACCTACAATGAGCAGTACTTC	CATSDPTYNEQYF	TRBV24-1	TRBJ2-7	NA	NA
TGTGCCAGCAGCTTAGAATTCGGGTCCGGGGCAGGGGTTCGCAATGAGCAGTTCTTC	CASSLEFGSGAGVRNEQFF	TRBV11-2	TRBJ2-1	NA	NA
TGTGCCAGCAGCTTAGCCGGAGGCCCTTCGACTGGAAACACCATATATTTT	CASSLAGGPSTGNTIYF	TRBV7-9	TRBJ1-3	NA	many
TGTGCCAGCAGCGTCGACAGAGAACGTGAGCAGTTCTTC	CASSVDREREQFF	TRBV7-3	TRBJ2-1	NA	few
TGTGCCAGCAGCTTTCGCGGGGCCTTTGGTGAAAAACTGTTTTTT	CASSFRGAFGEKLFF	TRBV7-9	TRBJ1-4	NA	medium-sized
TGTGCCAGCAGCCGACTAGCGGAAAGTCTGCAGTTCTTC	CASSRLAESLQFF	TRBV7-2	TRBJ2-1	TRBD2	NA
TGTGCCAGCAGGAACGGACAGGACTACGAGCAGTTCTTC	CASRNGQDYEQFF	TRBV28	TRBJ2-1	NA	many
TGTGCCAGCAGTGCACAGGGGCGTGTGGACACTGAAGCTTTCTTT	CASSAQGRVDTEAFF	TRBV2	TRBJ1-1	TRBD1	NA
TGTGCCAGCACCCCGAACTTGGACAGGGGCCATCAGCCCCAGCATTTT	CASTPNLDRGHQPQHF	TRBV6-1	TRBJ1-5	TRBD1	few
TGTGCCAGCAGCTTACTCGGAGATTCGAATGAGCAGTACTTC	CASSLLGDSNEQYF	TRBV7-6	TRBJ2-7	NA	many